These T cell receptor beta chains were read from a single sample in a study of vaccination and CD4 T cells after COVID-19. These receptors' antigens are unknown. TCRdb redid the calling of the PCR reads with MiXCR, one entry per CDR3 protein. The sample carries some 9,300 distinct CDR3 sequences, roughly 60% recorded once. Sequenced sample: CD4+ T cells from blood, cultured in vitro. The source is a human donor who had recovered from COVID-19. Both conserved end residues are trimmed from each CDR3. The order of the fields is J gene, V gene, CDR3 protein.

>TRBJ2-7|TRBV18
ASSPSLYEQY
>TRBJ2-7|TRBV19
ASSLGTSGGSYEQY
>TRBJ1-1|TRBV6-1
ASSESGLLNTEAF
>TRBJ1-1|TRBV12-3/TRBV12-4
ASSPGQGNTEAF
>TRBJ2-3|TRBV29-1
SVAGTITDTQY
>TRBJ2-5|TRBV5-1
ASSQSQGPPQETQY
>TRBJ1-1|TRBV5-1
ASSPTGGGRVF
>TRBJ2-7|TRBV7-2
ASSLKGGEQY
>TRBJ1-1|TRBV18
ASSPGLWNTEAF
>TRBJ1-5|TRBV6-2/TRBV6-3
ASSSAGGYNQPQH
>TRBJ2-3|TRBV24-1
ATSDFTSGSTDTQY
>TRBJ1-4|TRBV7-8
ASSSGAGGFEKLF
>TRBJ2-1|TRBV5-4
ASSPGTSDYNEQF
>TRBJ1-1|TRBV20-1
SARGYTEAF
>TRBJ2-1|TRBV6-1
ASSRLLDRSSYNEQF
>TRBJ2-7|TRBV2
ASSAEREYEQY
>TRBJ2-3|TRBV20-1
SAPSTDTQY
>TRBJ2-3|TRBV7-3
ASSVRTGGGTDTQY
>TRBJ1-1|TRBV24-1
ATRNRAYTEAF
>TRBJ1-6|TRBV30
AWSPGTGVSPLH
>TRBJ1-2|TRBV6-2/TRBV6-3
ASSPDREGYT
>TRBJ1-1|TRBV11-2
ASSLVKGRFFTEAF
>TRBJ1-1|TRBV6-2/TRBV6-3
ASTKIDRGGTEAF
>TRBJ2-3|TRBV9
ASSVGGSSGAVDTQY
>TRBJ2-1|TRBV20-1
SAGSGSDNEQF
>TRBJ2-7|TRBV6-1
ASSEGLGAYEQY
>TRBJ1-4|TRBV15
ATSTGTGKLF
>TRBJ1-1|TRBV2
ASSEAFKGNTEAF
>TRBJ1-1|TRBV11-2
ASSLGTGSSEAF
>TRBJ1-1|TRBV21-1
ASNPPGQLTKHTEAF
>TRBJ1-6|TRBV6-5
ASSYGGPPLH
>TRBJ1-2|TRBV6-4
ARGGRPRVGGYT
>TRBJ1-1|TRBV27
ASSINDRADEAF
>TRBJ2-7|TRBV6-2/TRBV6-3
ASLRTSGESYEQY
>TRBJ1-2|TRBV6-1
ASRVGQGRNYGYT
>TRBJ1-2|TRBV30
ACAGVVGYT
>TRBJ2-2|TRBV7-9
ASSLPRGGANTGELF
>TRBJ2-1|TRBV7-2
ASSLRVTDEQF
>TRBJ1-2|TRBV27
ASPRAGWGNYGYT
>TRBJ1-2|TRBV20-1
SARRPGLYGYT
>TRBJ1-2|TRBV23-1
ASSQSPGRRGYT
>TRBJ1-2|TRBV7-9
ASSLTGGTSYGYT
>TRBJ2-3|TRBV7-3
ASSPGTMGTDTQY
>TRBJ1-2|TRBV6-1
ASTPDFREGEVYGYT
>TRBJ1-4|TRBV19
ASSIIRRQNEKLF